Described below is a single TCR beta chain sequence and its context. This entry comes from a study of T-cell reconstitution after alpha-beta-depleted transplantation in children. The CDR3 covers 14 residues. The V gene's germline CDR1 is SEHNR and CDR2 FQNEAQ (reference sequence). V lost 3 bases and J lost 5; bases outside the gene matches: 4. The TCRbeta library was prepared with unique molecular identifiers. MiXCR, applied by TCRdb to the PCR reads, yields one record per CDR3 protein. The table has some 600,000 distinct CDR3 sequences, about an eighth seen once. Sequenced material: PBMCs, mostly from graft donor cells, taken 360 days after TCRalphabeta/CD19-depleted stem cell transplant. The V call is TRBV7-9, the J call TRBJ2-5; TRBD1 aligns across 9 bases. The TCR sequence derives from a male patient under 18 who had a stem cell transplant for acute myeloid leukemia, so the T cells may come from the graft donor. The CDR3 nucleotides read TGTGCCAGCAGCTTGGGACAGGGAGTGGAGACCCAGTACTTC. This encodes CASSLGQGVETQYF.